The 5 T cell receptor beta chains below were found in one sample sequenced in a study of metastatic and nonmetastatic thyroid tumors. TCRdb redid the clone calls on the PCR reads using MiXCR. The sample carries almost 70,000 clones, 13% to 15% recorded once. Each patient went into thyroid surgery without having received any treatment. Sequenced input: blood. The receptors come from a male donor with papillary thyroid cancer or a benign thyroid nodule (not recorded which). Some clones in this sample may be carry-over from other donors' samples.

This clone has at least ten counts. The chain carries TRBV28 and TRBJ2-5; 7 bases are a match to TRBD2. Per germline, CDR1 MDHEN and CDR2 SYDVKM. With 6 bases clipped from V and 2 bases from J, the junction kept 12 bases outside the gene matches. The CDR3 covers 16 residues. The CDR3, as DNA: TGTGCCAGCAGATATTTGACGACTAGCAGACAAGAGACCCAGTACTTC. Translating it yields CASRYLTTSRQETQYF.

This clone was seen many times. As DNA, the CDR3 is TGTGCCAGCTCAGACAGCCTGGGGGTGACCCTCCACTTT. It codes for CASSDSLGVTLHF. The chain recombines TRBV18 with TRBJ1-6; tentative D call: TRBD1 (5 bases). This CDR3 spans 13 amino acids. Trimming left V 5 bases short and J 14 bases short, with 16 bases between. CDR1 and CDR2 (germline): KGHSH, LQKENI.

This clone showed up many times. The genes are TRBV25-1 and TRBJ2-7; D is ambiguous. Germline values: CDR1 MGHDK, CDR2 SYGVNS. The CDR3 sequence is 13 residues long. V dropped 1 base and J dropped 2 bases, with 6 bases sitting between them. CDR3 nucleotides: TGTGCCAGCAGTGAATCCGTTCCCTACGAGCAGTACTTC. Its protein product is CASSESVPYEQYF.

There are many counts of this clone. V is TRBV27 and J is TRBJ2-1, with 8 bases identical to TRBD2. Germline-derived CDR1 and CDR2 are MNHEY and SMNVEV (reference sequence). CDR3 length: 17 residues. Germline trimming cut 5 bases from V and 9 bases from J; bases unmatched to any gene: 18. Here the CDR3 reads CASSLNWGLGLVREQFF. DNA of the CDR3: TGTGCCAGCAGTCTCAATTGGGGACTAGGATTGGTGCGTGAGCAGTTCTTC.

There are a few counts of this clone. A junction end diverges from the germline sequence, so it may reflect a read error. The sample carries other DNA sequences with the same CDR3. The chain employs TRBV19 and TRBJ2-3; D may be TRBD1 (5 bases). The CDR3 runs to 14 residues. Germline V gives CDR1 LNHDA, CDR2 SQIVND (reference sequence). The CDR3 nucleotides read TGTGCCAGTAGTATCCGCAGGGTTACAGATACTCAGTATTTT. Translating it yields CASSIRRVTDTQYF.